What follows are 27 T cell receptor beta chains derived from one specimen sequenced in a study of shared clonotypes between healthy human individuals. Libraries were prepared by immunoSEQ multiplex PCR; TCRdb keeps only in-frame clonotypes and omits some of them. The data hold 650,000 to 700,000 clones, with less than 95% observed a single time. Sample: memory CD8+ T cells from PBMCs. Subset specified: CD45RO+ cells pooled with CCR7-negative TemRA cells. Source of these receptors: a man in his late teens or twenties in good health. Some clones in this sample may be carry-over from other donors' samples.

This clone was seen only a few times. The V call is TRBV28, the J call TRBJ2-4; the D gene is possibly TRBD2 (6 bases). V was cut by 3 bases and J by 7 bases, with 16 bases left in between. CDR1 MDHEN and CDR2 SYDVKM come from the germline V gene. CDR3 length: 15 residues. The CDR3: CASSFPRGEVNIQYF. The CDR3 nucleotides are TGTGCCAGCAGTTTCCCGCGGGGTGAGGTGAACATTCAGTACTTC.

The chain is built from TRBV6-5 and TRBJ2-3; 8 nucleotides align to TRBD2. V lost 9 bases to trimming and J lost 4 bases; unmatched junction nucleotides: 12. The germline V gene has CDR1 MNHEY and CDR2 SVGAGI. The CDR3 spans 15 residues. The CDR3 reads CARGPGTSYPDTQYF. For the CDR3, the DNA is TGTGCCAGGGGCCCCGGGACTAGTTATCCAGATACGCAGTATTTT.

In its sample, this clone was seen once. This rearrangement joins TRBV29-1 to TRBJ2-5; TRBD2 aligns across 7 bases. Germline loops: CDR1 SQVTM, CDR2 ANQGSEA. Trimming cost V 4 bases and J 2 bases; bases outside gene matches: 4. The length of the CDR3 is 13 residues. CDR3 nucleotides: TGCAGCGTTGTCGGGCGGGGGCAAGAGACCCAGTACTTC. Protein: CSVVGRGQETQYF.

This sequence joins TRBV5-1 and TRBJ1-1; a weak D match, TRBD1 (5 bases). CDR3 length: 14 amino acids. From germline, CDR1 is SGHRS and CDR2 YFSETQ. Trimming left V 2 bases short and J 1 base short, with 9 bases between. Here the CDR3 reads CASSFRVGNTEAFF. The DNA for the CDR3 is TGCGCCAGCAGCTTCAGGGTAGGGAACACTGAAGCTTTCTTT. Supplemented by reference TRBV5-1 and TRBJ1-1, the full variable domain reads KAGVTQTPRYLIKTRGQQVTLSCSPISGHRSVSWYQQTPGQGLQFLFEYFSETQRNKGNFPGRFSGRQFSNSRSEMNVSTLELGDSALYLCASSFRVGNTEAFFGQGTRLTVV.

V is TRBV13 and J is TRBJ2-2; 9 bases match TRBD1. The J segment lost 5 bases and the V segment lost 5 bases, leaving 6 bases of the junction unmatched. The CDR3 is 15 amino acids. Germline V CDR1 and CDR2: PRHDT, FYEKMQ (reference sequence). This CDR3 is CASSPPTGGTGELFF. The CDR3 DNA reads TGTGCCAGCAGCCCGCCGACAGGGGGGACCGGGGAGCTGTTTTTT.

The chain recombines TRBV19 with TRBJ2-1, with a tentative D call TRBD2 (5 bases). CDR3 length: 15 amino acids. Per germline, CDR1 LNHDA and CDR2 SQIVND (reference sequence). Trimming pared 3 bases from V and 6 bases from J, leaving 15 bases between. The chain's CDR3 is CASSIAGLALNEQFF. CDR3 sequence (DNA): TGTGCCAGTAGTATTGCAGGACTGGCCCTCAATGAGCAGTTCTTC.

The V gene is TRBV28, the J gene TRBJ2-7; D is ambiguous. V dropped 8 bases and J dropped 5 bases, with 10 bases sitting between them. Germline CDR1 is MDHEN and CDR2 is SYDVKM. This CDR3 has 11 amino acids. CDR3 protein: CASQYGNEQYF. CDR3 bases: TGTGCCAGCCAATATGGCAACGAGCAGTACTTC.

A single count supports this clone. CDR3 loop: CASSLVPRDSSYNEQFF. CDR3 DNA sequence: TGTGCCAGCAGCTTAGTGCCCCGGGACAGCTCCTACAATGAGCAGTTCTTC. The V call is TRBV11-1, the J call TRBJ2-1; 7 bases fit TRBD1. V trimming: 1 base; J trimming: 0 bases; junction bases outside the gene matches: 6. CDR3 length equals 17 residues. The V gene's germline CDR1 is SGHAT and CDR2 FQDESV (reference sequence).

The gene calls are TRBV5-4 and TRBJ2-7; D perhaps matches TRBD2 (6 bases). The germline CDR1 and CDR2 sequences are SGHNT and YYREEE (reference sequence). CDR3 size: 14 residues. Trimming took off 0 bases at V and 3 bases at J, with 10 bases between the two ends. This chain's CDR3 is CASSLGGDFYEQYF. For the CDR3, the DNA is TGTGCCAGCAGCTTGGGGGGGGATTTCTACGAGCAGTACTTC.

The V call is TRBV11-2, the J call TRBJ2-4, with 11 bases aligning to TRBD2. The V and J ends lost 5 bases and 1 base, in that order; junction bases with no gene match: 4. Per germline, CDR1 SGHAT and CDR2 FQNNGV. This CDR3 spans 16 amino acids. The DNA for the CDR3 is TGTGCCAGCAGCCTTACTAGCGGGAGTGCCAAAAACATTCAGTACTTC. This translates into CASSLTSGSAKNIQYF.

V and J are TRBV7-9 and TRBJ1-1; no clear D gene. The CDR3 has 18 amino acids. The ends were cut back, 0 bases at V and 1 base at J, with 18 bases in the middle. Germline V gene lookup returns CDR1 SEHNR and CDR2 FQNEAQ (reference sequence). CDR3 residues: CASSLAPSAPSSNTEAFF. The CDR3, as DNA: TGTGCCAGCAGCTTAGCGCCCAGTGCCCCTAGTTCGAACACTGAAGCTTTCTTT.

Points on this clone: At one boundary the junction diverges from the germline segment, which might be a read error. J is TRBJ2-1 and V is TRBV6-1; the match to TRBD1 covers 10 bases. Germline CDR1 MNHNS, CDR2 SASEGT. This CDR3 spans 16 amino acids. CDR3 amino acids: CAISDRDRGQLNEQFF. Here the CDR3 DNA reads TGTGCCATCAGTGACCGGGACAGGGGACAGCTCAATGAGCAGTTCTTC.

The V and J genes are TRBV9 and TRBJ2-1; TRBD2 matches 8 bases. V was clipped by 1 base and J by 7 bases; unmatched bases: 7. This CDR3 is 15 amino acids long. Germline V gene data show CDR1 as SGDLS and CDR2 as YYNGEE. The CDR3 DNA sequence: TGTGCCAGCAGCGTAAGCGGGAGAAAGGGGAATGAGCAGTTCTTC. Its protein product is CASSVSGRKGNEQFF.

The chain has TRBV10-3 and TRBJ2-2; a possible D gene is TRBD1 (6 bases). Germline CDR1 reads ENHRY; CDR2 reads SYGVKD. The CDR3 is 14 amino acids. V shed 6 bases and J shed 4 bases, with 12 bases lying between them. The CDR3 nucleotides are TGTGCCATCAGCCAGGGGAGTGGCACCGGGGAGCTGTTTTTT. Its translation: CAISQGSGTGELFF.

The chain carries TRBV10-3 and TRBJ2-7; 9 bases align to TRBD2. V shed 6 bases and J 0 bases; nucleotides not matched to a gene: 6. The CDR3 is made up of 15 amino acids. The V gene's germline CDR1 is ENHRY and CDR2 SYGVKD. CDR3: CAIRDSGRSSYEQYF. The DNA for the CDR3 is TGTGCCATCAGAGACAGCGGGAGGTCCTCCTACGAGCAGTACTTC.

The V and J genes are TRBV19 and TRBJ1-2, with 9 positions matching TRBD1. CDR3 size: 13 residues. V lost 7 bases, J lost 8 bases, and 8 bases stayed unmatched. Germline V lookup: CDR1 LNHDA, CDR2 SQIVND (reference sequence). In DNA, the CDR3 is TGTGCCAGTATGAACAGGGGGCTTAGGGGCTACACCTTC. This gives the protein CASMNRGLRGYTF.

This clone appeared a single time. Other DNA sequences in this sample translate to the same CDR3. V usage is TRBV19 and J usage is TRBJ1-2; 9 bases are a match to TRBD1. The germline CDR1 and CDR2 sequences are LNHDA and SQIVND (reference sequence). V was pared by 6 bases and J by 4 bases, with 6 bases of the junction left unmatched. The CDR3 has 14 amino acids. CDR3 in amino acids: CASSPGQGGYGYTF. DNA of the CDR3: TGTGCCAGTAGCCCGGGACAGGGAGGCTATGGCTACACCTTC.

The CDR3 region is CASSLSSSGSRNEQFF. In nucleotides, the CDR3 is TGTGCCAGCAGTTTATCATCTAGCGGGAGTAGGAATGAGCAGTTCTTC. V and J are TRBV27 and TRBJ2-1, with 10 bases lining up with TRBD2. Trimming at V came to 0 bases and at J to 7 bases, leaving 6 bases not matched to a gene. The CDR3 sequence is 16 residues long. The V gene's germline CDR1 is MNHEY and CDR2 SMNVEV (reference sequence).

In the case of this clone: Other DNA sequences in this specimen translate into the identical CDR3. The chain combines TRBV27 with TRBJ1-5; D remains unclear. Germline CDR1 and CDR2: MNHEY and SMNVEV (reference sequence). With 3 bases removed from V and 3 bases from J, the gap between germline ends came to 3 bases. This CDR3 spans 12 amino acids. In nucleotides, the CDR3 is TGTGCCAGCAGTTTTTCCAATCAGCCCCAGCATTTT. Its translation: CASSFSNQPQHF.

In DNA, the CDR3 is TGTGCCAGCAGCCAATCGAGAGCGGGCAAAAACATTCAGTACTTC. Translation: CASSQSRAGKNIQYF. This sequence joins TRBV2 and TRBJ2-4, with D perhaps matching TRBD2 (6 bases). V lost 6 bases to trimming and J lost 3 bases, with 15 bases between them. Germline V lookup: CDR1 SNHLY, CDR2 FYNNEI. The CDR3 totals 15 residues.

The V and J genes are TRBV7-9 and TRBJ2-1; TRBD2 might be the D (7 bases). This CDR3 contains 13 residues. Trimming stripped 4 bases from V and 6 bases from J, with 10 bases between. Germline CDR1 and CDR2: SEHNR and FQNEAQ (reference sequence). Written as DNA, the CDR3 is TGTGCCAGCAGCTGGGGGGGCTTCAATGAGCAGTTCTTC. This encodes CASSWGGFNEQFF.

V gene TRBV10-3 combines with J gene TRBJ1-6; 7 bases map to TRBD1. CDR1 is ENHRY and CDR2 is SYGVKD in the germline V gene. Trimming at V came to 4 bases and at J to 5 bases, leaving 2 bases not matched to a gene. The CDR3 spans 14 residues. CDR3 in DNA: TGTGCCATCAGTGGACAGGGTGATAATTCACCCCTCCACTTT. Residues: CAISGQGDNSPLHF.

The chain has TRBV27 and TRBJ1-1; D might be TRBD1 (6 bases). Germline CDR1 reads MNHEY; CDR2 reads SMNVEV (reference sequence). Trimming took off 6 bases at V and 6 bases at J, with 26 bases between the two ends. The CDR3 totals 17 residues. The CDR3 spells CASSPPLIVGGGAEAFF. In nucleotides, the CDR3 is TGTGCCAGCAGCCCACCGTTGATTGTTGGGGGGGGCGCTGAAGCTTTCTTT.

This clone has only one observation. The J gene is TRBJ2-1, the V gene TRBV13; 13 bases align to TRBD2. Unmatched junction bases numbered 5, after V lost 4 bases and J lost 5 bases. CDR1 and CDR2 (germline): PRHDT, FYEKMQ (reference sequence). The CDR3 covers 16 residues. CDR3 DNA sequence: TGTGCCAGCAGCTCCCCGGGACTAGCGGGAAACAATGAGCAGTTCTTC. Its translation is CASSSPGLAGNNEQFF.

The chain carries TRBV27 and TRBJ2-1, with D possibly TRBD2 on 6 matching bases. There are 12 residues in the CDR3. Germline V CDR1 and CDR2: MNHEY, SMNVEV (reference sequence). The V end lost 1 base, the J end lost 11 bases, and 9 bases lay between the germline ends. CDR3 sequence reads: CASSLWREKQFF. The CDR3 DNA sequence: TGTGCCAGCAGTTTATGGCGGGAAAAGCAGTTCTTC.

The chain is built from TRBV10-3 and TRBJ2-7, with TRBD1 identical over 7 bases. With V trimmed by 4 bases and J by 2 bases, 8 bases remained unmatched. Germline V gene lookup returns CDR1 ENHRY and CDR2 SYGVKD. The CDR3 sequence is 15 residues long. The CDR3 sequence is CAISGKDRAPYEQYF. The CDR3 DNA sequence: TGTGCCATCAGTGGGAAAGACAGGGCACCCTACGAGCAGTACTTC.

Details on this clone: At the DNA level, this CDR3 is encoded by other sequences in the same sample as well. V is TRBV27 and J is TRBJ2-2; the D is unclear. V gave up 2 bases and J gave up 4 bases, with 8 bases separating them. This CDR3 has 14 amino acids. From germline, CDR1 is MNHEY and CDR2 SMNVEV (reference sequence). Written as DNA, the CDR3 is TGTGCCAGCAGTTTAGGTGTGGGCACCGGGGAGCTGTTTTTT. It codes for CASSLGVGTGELFF.